The 9 T cell receptor beta chains given below trace back to one sample, sequenced in a study of blood T cell repertoires in COVID-19. Clones were read by immunoSEQ multiplex PCR, and TCRdb kept only the in-frame ones, dropping some. This sample yields 200,000 to 300,000 clones, of which around 92% are seen a single time; approximately 4.3% belongs to the top ten. The specimen sequenced was PBMCs or T cells enriched from blood (not recorded which). These TCRs come from a woman aged 25 to 45 with acute COVID-19.

The V call is TRBV24-1, the J call TRBJ1-3; the D is unclear. V was cut by 4 bases and J by 0 bases, with 9 bases left in between. The V gene's germline CDR1 is KGHDR and CDR2 SFDVKD. The CDR3 consists of 15 residues. DNA of the CDR3: TGTGCCACCAGTGACTCCCGGAGCTCTGGAAACACCATATATTTT. It specifies CATSDSRSSGNTIYF.

This chain links TRBV27 with TRBJ2-5, with D uncertain. Germline V gene data show CDR1 as MNHEY and CDR2 as SMNVEV (reference sequence). Between the trimmed V and J ends, which lost 5 bases and 0 bases, there was a span of 4 bases. The CDR3 sequence is 12 residues long. CDR3 nucleotide sequence: TGTGCCAGCAGTCCCAACCAAGAGACCCAGTACTTC. It specifies CASSPNQETQYF.

This clone has a single count. This sequence joins TRBV5-1 and TRBJ1-2, with TRBD1 matching 10 bases. Germline V gene data show CDR1 as SGHRS and CDR2 as YFSETQ. The CDR3 contains 14 residues. The junction had 1 base not matched to a gene; V was cut back by 0 bases and J by 5 bases. The CDR3 coding sequence is TGCGCCAGCAGCTTGGGGACAGGGGGATATGGCTACACCTTC. This translates into CASSLGTGGYGYTF.

The chain carries TRBV7-2 and TRBJ1-2, with D unclear. Between the trimmed V and J ends, which lost 5 bases and 2 bases, there was a span of 15 bases. CDR1 and CDR2 from the germline V gene are SGHTA and FQGNSA. CDR3 length: 15 residues. The CDR3 sequence is CASSPYNTVNYGYTF. CDR3 DNA: TGTGCCAGCAGCCCCTATAATACCGTGAACTATGGCTACACCTTC.

CDR3 loop: CATKESATNEKLFF. CDR3 nucleotide sequence: TGCGCCACCAAGGAGTCAGCAACTAATGAAAAACTGTTTTTT. The chain couples TRBV5-1 to TRBJ1-4, with D hard to call. The CDR3 runs to 14 residues. Trimming took 9 bases from V and 0 from J, leaving 12 bases between them. CDR1 and CDR2 (germline): SGHRS, YFSETQ.

J is TRBJ2-7 and V is TRBV9; maybe TRBD1 (7 bases). V was trimmed by 3 bases and J by 3 bases, leaving 16 bases between them. Looked up from germline, CDR1 is SGDLS and CDR2 is YYNGEE. This CDR3 is 15 amino acids long. The CDR3 reads CASSAGGGQLYEQYF. In nucleotides, the CDR3 is TGTGCCAGCAGCGCTGGAGGGGGACAGCTCTACGAGCAGTACTTC.

V is TRBV5-5 and J is TRBJ2-7, with 10 positions matching TRBD1. CDR3 size: 16 residues. Germline V gene data show CDR1 as SGHKS and CDR2 as YYEKEE (reference sequence). Losses at the gene ends were 3 bases for V and 4 bases for J; bases not matched to a gene: 10. The DNA for the CDR3 is TGTGCCAGCAGCTCCCGACCGGGACAGGGGCTATACGAGCAGTACTTC. Its protein product is CASSSRPGQGLYEQYF.

The V gene is TRBV27, the J gene TRBJ1-6, with D possibly being TRBD1 (5 bases). Looked up from germline, CDR1 is MNHEY and CDR2 is SMNVEV (reference sequence). The CDR3 sequence is 16 residues long. V gave up 5 bases and J gave up 7 bases, with 18 bases separating them. The CDR3 DNA is TGTGCCAGCAGTGAACCCCAGGGAAGGGGCAATTCACCCCTCCACTTT. This translates into CASSEPQGRGNSPLHF.

This clone has more than one count but fewer than ten. This chain uses TRBV5-1 with TRBJ1-2, with D maybe TRBD1 (5 bases). Germline loops: CDR1 SGHRS, CDR2 YFSETQ. The length of the CDR3 is 16 residues. V gave up 0 bases and J gave up 7 bases, with 19 bases separating them. The CDR3 DNA reads as TGCGCCAGCAGCTTGGTCGGTGGAGGGGATGTGAGTGGCTACACCTTC. As protein: CASSLVGGGDVSGYTF.